The TCR beta chain described here comes from a study of glioma-infiltrating T cells. CDR1 and CDR2 (germline): LNHDA, SQIVND (reference sequence). J was trimmed by 2 bases and V by 4 bases; bases with no gene match: 4. There are 14 residues in the CDR3. The iRepertoire nested amplicon-rescue multiplex PCR amplified TCR alpha and beta CDR3s from RNA. Tissue mRNA or PBMC total RNA, 100-400 ng, went into one-step reverse transcription and amplification. Each CDR3 protein is one row after TCRdb ran MiXCR on the multiplex PCR reads. This table holds 90,000 to 110,000 distinct CDR3 sequences, 20% to 30% found once. This clonotype was detected only a few times. The target antigen is unknown. Study-level findings and limits: Very few CDR3 sequences were shared between tissue and blood. Above-expected tissue-blood divergence occurred in all gliomas, most in low-grade ones.

This sequence originates from a human donor with low-grade glioma or glioblastoma, undergoing nonglioma brain surgery, or in good health (not recorded which). Material for sequencing was glioma tissue, nonneoplastic brain tissue, or PBMCs (not recorded which). The chain recombines TRBV19 with TRBJ2-7; TRBD1 matches at 8 bases. In nucleotides, the CDR3 is TGTGCCAGTAGTAGACAGGGGTGGGCCTACGAGCAGTACTTC. Its translation is CASSRQGWAYEQYF.